This TCR beta chain derives from a study of blood T cell repertoires in COVID-19. V lost 4 bases to trimming and J lost 6 bases; unmatched junction nucleotides: 14. The CDR3 has 16 amino acids. Germline CDR1 reads MNHEY; CDR2 reads SVGEGT. Using immunoSEQ multiplex PCR, the repertoire was profiled, and TCRdb retains in-frame clones only, with some absent. Of 190,000 or so clones listed, roughly nine tenths are singletons. The receptor comes from a middle-aged man with acute or convalescent COVID-19. The rearrangement uses TRBV6-2 or TRBV6-3 and TRBJ1-2; 7 bases fit TRBD1. The material sequenced was peripheral blood. Written as DNA, the CDR3 is TGTGCCAGCAGTTCCCCCCACACAGGGGCCGCCGATGGCTACACCTTC. The encoded protein is CASSSPHTGAADGYTF.